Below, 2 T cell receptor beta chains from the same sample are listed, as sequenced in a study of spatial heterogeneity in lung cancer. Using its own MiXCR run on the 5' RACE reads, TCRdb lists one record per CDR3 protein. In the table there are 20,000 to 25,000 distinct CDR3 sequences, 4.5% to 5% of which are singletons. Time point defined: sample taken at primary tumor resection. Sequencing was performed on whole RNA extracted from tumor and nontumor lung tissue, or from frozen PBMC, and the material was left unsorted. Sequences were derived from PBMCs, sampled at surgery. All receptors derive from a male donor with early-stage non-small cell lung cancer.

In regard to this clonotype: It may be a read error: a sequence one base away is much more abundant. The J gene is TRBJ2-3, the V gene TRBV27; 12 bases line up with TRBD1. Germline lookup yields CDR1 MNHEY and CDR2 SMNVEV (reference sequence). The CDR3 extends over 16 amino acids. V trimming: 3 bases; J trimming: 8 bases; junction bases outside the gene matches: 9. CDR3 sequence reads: CASSLGQGALKGTQYF. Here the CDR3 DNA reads TGTGCCAGCAGTTTGGGACAGGGGGCGCTAAAAGGTACGCAGTATTTT.

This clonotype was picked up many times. Here the CDR3 DNA reads TGTGCCAGCAGCTTTACAGGGGGCCGGGGCTACAATGAGCAGTTCTTC. It codes for CASSFTGGRGYNEQFF. The rearrangement joins TRBV12-3 or TRBV12-4 to TRBJ2-1, with 9 bases fitting TRBD1. This CDR3 comprises 16 residues. V lost 6 bases and J lost 3; bases outside the gene matches: 9.